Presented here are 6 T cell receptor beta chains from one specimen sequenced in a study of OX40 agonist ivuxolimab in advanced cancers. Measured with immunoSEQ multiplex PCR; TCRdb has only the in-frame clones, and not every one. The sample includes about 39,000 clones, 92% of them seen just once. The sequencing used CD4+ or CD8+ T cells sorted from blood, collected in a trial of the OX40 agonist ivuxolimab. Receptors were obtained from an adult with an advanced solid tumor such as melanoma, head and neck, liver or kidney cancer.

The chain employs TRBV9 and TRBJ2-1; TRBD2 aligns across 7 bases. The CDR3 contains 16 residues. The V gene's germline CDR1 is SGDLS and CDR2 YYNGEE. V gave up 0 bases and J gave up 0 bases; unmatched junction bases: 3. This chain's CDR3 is CASSVVGGSSYNEQFF. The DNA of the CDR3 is TGTGCCAGCAGCGTAGTTGGCGGGAGCTCCTACAATGAGCAGTTCTTC.

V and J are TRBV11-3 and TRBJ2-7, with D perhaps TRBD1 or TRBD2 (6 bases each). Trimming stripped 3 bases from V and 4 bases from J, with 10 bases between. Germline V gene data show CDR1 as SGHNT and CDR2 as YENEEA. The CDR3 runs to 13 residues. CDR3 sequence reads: CASSFSGAYEQYF. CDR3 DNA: TGTGCCAGCAGCTTTTCGGGGGCATACGAGCAGTACTTC.

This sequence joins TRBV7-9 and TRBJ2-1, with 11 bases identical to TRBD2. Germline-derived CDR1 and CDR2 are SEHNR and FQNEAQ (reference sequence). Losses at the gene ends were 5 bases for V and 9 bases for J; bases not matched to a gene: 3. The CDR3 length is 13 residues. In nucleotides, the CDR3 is TGTGCCAGCAGCCGTCTAGCGGGAGGTGAGCAGTTCTTC. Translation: CASSRLAGGEQFF.

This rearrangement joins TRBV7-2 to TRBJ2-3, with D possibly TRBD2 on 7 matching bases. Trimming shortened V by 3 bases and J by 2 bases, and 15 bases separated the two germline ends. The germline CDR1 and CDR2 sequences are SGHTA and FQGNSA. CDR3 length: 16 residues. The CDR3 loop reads CASSFPRGGATDTQYF. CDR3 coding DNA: TGTGCCAGCAGCTTCCCTAGGGGGGGGGCCACAGATACGCAGTATTTT.

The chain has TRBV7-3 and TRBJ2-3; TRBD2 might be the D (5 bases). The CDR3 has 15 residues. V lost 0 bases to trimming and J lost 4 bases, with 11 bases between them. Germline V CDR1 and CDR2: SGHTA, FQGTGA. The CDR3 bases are TGTGCCAGCAGCTTAACGGTTGGGAGTGCAGATACGCAGTATTTT. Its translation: CASSLTVGSADTQYF.

This chain's CDR3 is CASSFSQGWDYGYTF. The DNA for the CDR3 is TGTGCCAGCAGCTTCTCACAGGGGTGGGACTATGGCTACACCTTC. The J gene is TRBJ1-2, the V gene TRBV16, with TRBD1 matching over 7 bases. CDR1 and CDR2 (germline): KGHSY, FQNENV. The CDR3 length is 15 residues. The trim removed 5 bases at V and 3 bases at J, leaving 9 bases unmatched.